What follows are 23 T cell receptor beta chains derived from one specimen sequenced in a study of blood T cell repertoires in COVID-19 (dated by TCRdb to the early 2020s). Libraries were prepared through the immunoSEQ multiplex PCR assay. TCRdb provides this immuneACCESS table in a form limited to in-frame rearrangements. Some clones are lacking; in checked studies, under half of them reflect an unresolved V gene, and why the rest are absent is not known. This sample comprises 150,000 to 200,000 clones, 89% of them detected only once. Under 2% of the sample goes to the ten largest clones. Sequencing was performed on peripheral blood. These receptors were collected from a man in his late teens or twenties who had recovered from COVID-19.

This chain links TRBV27 with TRBJ2-7; TRBD1 might be the D (6 bases). Germline V CDR1 and CDR2: MNHEY, SMNVEV (reference sequence). The CDR3 extends over 13 amino acids. Trimming pared 7 bases from V and 3 bases from J, leaving 13 bases between. CDR3 bases: TGTGCCAGCAAGGGGGATGGGCGCTACGAGCAGTACTTC. This codes for CASKGDGRYEQYF.

The gene calls are TRBV18 and TRBJ1-1; D is ambiguous. This CDR3 contains 13 residues. Between the trimmed V and J ends, which lost 3 bases and 8 bases, there was a span of 13 bases. Per germline, CDR1 KGHSH and CDR2 LQKENI. CDR3 in DNA: TGTGCCAGCTCACCCCCGCCCAACTCCGAAGCTTTCTTT. Protein: CASSPPPNSEAFF.

The sample holds one count of this clone. V gene TRBV25-1 combines with J gene TRBJ1-2, with unresolved D. This CDR3 spans 13 amino acids. V lost 7 bases to trimming and J lost 6 bases, with 15 bases between them. From germline, CDR1 is MGHDK and CDR2 SYGVNS. The CDR3 loop is CASTPPGLNGYTF. As DNA, the CDR3 is TGTGCCAGCACCCCCCCGGGGTTAAATGGCTACACCTTC.

This clone has just a few counts. For the CDR3, the DNA is TGCGCCAGCAGTTACTACCAGGGTGGCGAGCAGTACTTC. It specifies CASSYYQGGEQYF. J is TRBJ2-7 and V is TRBV5-1; possible D gene TRBD1, 5 bases. Trimming left V 5 bases short and J 6 bases short, with 15 bases between. In germline, CDR1 is SGHRS, CDR2 YFSETQ. The CDR3 runs to 13 residues.

The V gene is TRBV19, the J gene TRBJ1-4; D unresolved. The ends were cut back, 1 base at V and 8 bases at J, with 8 bases in the middle. Germline V CDR1 and CDR2: LNHDA, SQIVND (reference sequence). CDR3 length equals 13 residues. CDR3 region: CASSIAGGEKLFF. The CDR3, as DNA: TGTGCCAGTAGTATAGCCGGAGGAGAAAAACTGTTTTTT.

This sequence joins TRBV7-3 and TRBJ2-7; 10 bases are a match to TRBD1. From germline, CDR1 is SGHTA and CDR2 FQGTGA. This CDR3 is built from 13 residues. Trimming cost V 5 bases and J 4 bases; bases outside gene matches: 2. CDR3 amino acids: CASSPGQGYEQYF. The CDR3 coding sequence is TGTGCCAGCAGCCCGGGACAGGGGTACGAGCAGTACTTC. Full variable domain (missing parts from reference TRBV7-3 and TRBJ2-7): GAGVSQTPSNKVTEKGKYVELRCDPISGHTALYWYRQSLGQGPEFLIYFQGTGAADDSGLPNDRFFAVRPEGSVSTLKIQRTERGDSAVYLCASSPGQGYEQYFGPGTRLTVT.

The gene calls are TRBV19 and TRBJ1-1; tentatively, D is TRBD1 (5 bases). Germline CDR1 is LNHDA and CDR2 is SQIVND (reference sequence). Trimming pared 3 bases from V and 8 bases from J, leaving 7 bases between. CDR3 length equals 11 residues. CDR3 in DNA: TGTGCCAGTAGTATGGGGGGGGAAGCTTTCTTT. Translation: CASSMGGEAFF. The full variable domain, rest sourced from reference TRBV19 and TRBJ1-1, is DGGITQSPKYLFRKEGQNVTLSCEQNLNHDAMYWYRQDPGQGLRLIYYSQIVNDFQKGDIAEGYSVSREKKESFPLTVTSAQKNPTAFYLCASSMGGEAFFGQGTRLTVV.

The V and J genes are TRBV19 and TRBJ1-5, with 7 bases fitting TRBD1. This CDR3 contains 15 residues. The V gene end was trimmed by 5 bases and the J gene end by 4 bases; junction bases not matched to a gene: 8. Germline V lookup: CDR1 LNHDA, CDR2 SQIVND (reference sequence). DNA of the CDR3: TGTGCCAGTAGTGCCCAACAGGGGACAAATCAGCCCCAGCATTTT. Translation gives CASSAQQGTNQPQHF.

The chain recombines TRBV7-9 with TRBJ1-1; TRBD1 aligns across 7 bases. After removal of 4 bases from V and 5 bases from J, the junction contained 7 bases not matched to a gene. CDR1 is SEHNR and CDR2 is FQNEAQ in the germline V gene (reference sequence). The CDR3 is made up of 14 amino acids. The CDR3 loop is CASSSRQGRTEAFF. In DNA, the CDR3 is TGTGCCAGCAGCTCTAGACAGGGACGAACTGAAGCTTTCTTT.

V usage is TRBV7-2 and J usage is TRBJ2-7; TRBD1 is a possible D gene (5 bases). This CDR3 is 15 amino acids long. V gave up 6 bases and J gave up 6 bases, with 21 bases separating them. Per the germline V gene, CDR1 is SGHTA and CDR2 is FQGNSA. The CDR3 DNA is TGTGCCAGCAGGTCCCAGGGTATGGACGGCGGCGAGCAGTACTTC. This sequence encodes CASRSQGMDGGEQYF.

The J gene is TRBJ2-3, the V gene TRBV7-9, with TRBD1 matching over 9 bases. The germline V gene has CDR1 SEHNR and CDR2 FQNEAQ (reference sequence). Trimming took 3 bases from V and 4 from J; bases not matched to a gene: 11. This CDR3 has 17 amino acids. CDR3 coding DNA: TGTGCCAGCAGCTTGGAGAAGAAGGGACAGGGCGCAGATACGCAGTATTTT. It yields the protein CASSLEKKGQGADTQYF.

This chain connects TRBV28 to TRBJ1-5; D is uncertain. The CDR3 spans 12 residues. Germline CDR1 reads MDHEN; CDR2 reads SYDVKM. V was clipped by 2 bases and J by 9 bases, with 8 bases between them. CDR3 region: CASSLTQAPQHF. Here the CDR3 DNA reads TGTGCCAGCAGTTTAACCCAGGCGCCCCAGCATTTT.

V is TRBV27 and J is TRBJ1-5, with 8 bases fitting TRBD1. J lost 7 bases, V lost 5 bases, and 16 bases had no gene match. Germline-derived CDR1 and CDR2 are MNHEY and SMNVEV (reference sequence). The length of the CDR3 is 17 residues. CDR3 nucleotide sequence: TGTGCCAGCAGTCCCTTCCCACCCACGGACAGGGTGCAGCCCCAGCATTTT. It codes for CASSPFPPTDRVQPQHF.

The V and J genes are TRBV18 and TRBJ2-1; 15 nucleotides line up with TRBD2. This CDR3 comprises 15 residues. V lost 5 bases, J lost 6 bases, and 2 bases stayed unmatched. The germline V gene encodes CDR1 KGHSH and CDR2 LQKENI. The CDR3 region is CASSEGLAGGNEQFF. CDR3 bases: TGTGCCAGCTCAGAGGGACTAGCGGGAGGCAATGAGCAGTTCTTC.

The chain recombines TRBV7-9 with TRBJ2-7; D unclear. CDR1 and CDR2 from the germline V gene are SEHNR and FQNEAQ (reference sequence). CDR3 length: 15 amino acids. Trimming cost V 5 bases and J 0 bases, with 14 bases left between them. The CDR3 bases are TGTGCCAGCAGCCTTTCTGGCGGAAGCTCCTACGAGCAGTACTTC. Its protein is CASSLSGGSSYEQYF.

A single count supports this clone. J is TRBJ2-7 and V is TRBV28, with a possible D match to TRBD2 (5 bases). V lost 3 bases and J lost 3, with 12 bases in between. Germline CDR1 and CDR2: MDHEN and SYDVKM. This CDR3 region has 14 residues. The CDR3 sequence: CASSFSRGDYEQYF. The CDR3 nucleotides read TGTGCCAGCAGTTTCTCCCGGGGTGACTACGAGCAGTACTTC.

This chain uses TRBV5-6 with TRBJ1-6, with TRBD1 matching 8 bases. V was pared by 2 bases and J by 5 bases, with 9 bases of the junction left unmatched. Germline CDR1 is SGHDT and CDR2 is YYEEEE. The CDR3 is 17 residues long. Written as DNA, the CDR3 is TGTGCCAGCAGCTTCCTTCAGCAGGGGGCGGATAATTCACCCCTCCACTTT. Translating it yields CASSFLQQGADNSPLHF.

The rearrangement links TRBV7-8 to TRBJ1-1; TRBD1 agrees at 9 bases. J gave up 6 bases and V 0 bases, and 2 bases lay outside the gene matches. The CDR3 sequence is 14 residues long. Germline V lookup: CDR1 SGHVS, CDR2 FQNEAQ. The DNA for the CDR3 is TGTGCCAGCAGCTTAGCGGGACAGGGCGCTGAAGCTTTCTTT. It encodes CASSLAGQGAEAFF.

The CDR3 DNA follows: TGTGCCAGCACCGAGATTGGGACAGGGGGGGCACCCCTCCACTTT. This sequence encodes CASTEIGTGGAPLHF. The chain has TRBV2 and TRBJ1-6, with 11 positions matching TRBD1. This CDR3 comprises 15 residues. V dropped 7 bases and J dropped 11; count of bases not matched to a gene: 10. Germline CDR1 reads SNHLY; CDR2 reads FYNNEI.

This clone came up once. The chain uses TRBV4-1 and TRBJ1-5; D is uncertain. Trimming removed 3 bases from V and 3 bases from J, with 6 bases in between. The germline gives CDR1 MGHRA, CDR2 YSYEKL. The CDR3 has 13 amino acids. Here the CDR3 reads CASSHGDNQPQHF. CDR3 in DNA: TGCGCCAGCAGCCACGGTGACAATCAGCCCCAGCATTTT.

The V gene is TRBV30, the J gene TRBJ2-7; no definite D call. V dropped 0 bases and J dropped 4 bases, with 4 bases sitting between them. The CDR3 covers 11 residues. Germline V gene data show CDR1 as GTSNPN and CDR2 as SVGIG (reference sequence). The chain's CDR3 is CAWSVSYEQYF. The CDR3 DNA reads TGTGCCTGGAGTGTATCGTACGAGCAGTACTTC. Combining the CDR3 with reference TRBV30 and TRBJ2-7 gives the whole variable domain SQTIHQWPATLVQPVGSPLSLECTVEGTSNPNLYWYRQAAGRGLQLLFYSVGIGQISSEVPQNLSASRPQDRQFILSSKKLLLSDSGFYLCAWSVSYEQYFGPGTRLTVT.

The V and J genes are TRBV2 and TRBJ2-2; 9 bases align to TRBD2. Trimming at V came to 7 bases and at J to 8 bases, leaving 5 bases not matched to a gene. Germline CDR1 is SNHLY and CDR2 is FYNNEI. This CDR3 spans 13 amino acids. The CDR3 protein is CASTRTSVGELFF. The CDR3, as DNA: TGTGCCAGCACCCGGACTAGCGTGGGGGAGCTGTTTTTT.

The rearrangement uses TRBV19 and TRBJ1-1, with 7 bases identical to TRBD1. The CDR3 consists of 14 residues. J gave up 5 bases and V 5 bases, and 8 bases lay outside the gene matches. Germline-derived CDR1 and CDR2 are LNHDA and SQIVND (reference sequence). CDR3 sequence: CASSSPGGWTEAFF. CDR3 DNA sequence: TGTGCCAGTAGTTCCCCAGGGGGTTGGACTGAAGCTTTCTTT. Full variable domain (rest looked up from reference TRBV19 and TRBJ1-1): DGGITQSPKYLFRKEGQNVTLSCEQNLNHDAMYWYRQDPGQGLRLIYYSQIVNDFQKGDIAEGYSVSREKKESFPLTVTSAQKNPTAFYLCASSSPGGWTEAFFGQGTRLTVV.